The rows below give T cell receptor beta chains drawn from one sample of a study of cytomegalovirus exposure and HLA in healthy donors. The table came from immunoSEQ multiplex PCR; TCRdb's copy has only in-frame clones and leaves some out. The data contain under 200,000 clones, around 86% of them singletons. The sequencing sample was made of PBMCs. The receptors stem from a human donor in good health. CDR3s leave out the opening cysteine and the closing phenylalanine or tryptophan. Fields, in order: J gene, V gene, D gene, CDR3 protein. The D gene is left open where the match is weak.

j_gene: TRBJ1-1
v_gene: TRBV7-9
d_gene: TRBD1
CDR3aa: ASSRGQGIMNTEAF

j_gene: TRBJ2-2
v_gene: TRBV2
d_gene: NA
CDR3aa: ASNQQGPRNTGELF

j_gene: TRBJ1-2
v_gene: TRBV9
d_gene: TRBD1
CDR3aa: ASSSGTGGNGYT

j_gene: TRBJ2-7
v_gene: TRBV7-9
d_gene: NA
CDR3aa: ASSLSEQGYEQY

j_gene: TRBJ2-1
v_gene: TRBV11-2
d_gene: NA
CDR3aa: ASSLAPPEQF

j_gene: TRBJ1-2
v_gene: TRBV20-1
d_gene: NA
CDR3aa: SASSRGGYT

j_gene: TRBJ2-5
v_gene: TRBV19
d_gene: TRBD2
CDR3aa: ASSSRLAQETQY

j_gene: TRBJ2-1
v_gene: TRBV7-9
d_gene: NA
CDR3aa: ASSSSQLGSYNEQF

j_gene: TRBJ2-7
v_gene: TRBV4-1
d_gene: TRBD2
CDR3aa: ASRPGLAGCEQY

j_gene: TRBJ2-1
v_gene: TRBV5-1
d_gene: TRBD1
CDR3aa: ASSSGQGATYNEQF

j_gene: TRBJ2-2
v_gene: TRBV6-9
d_gene: NA
CDR3aa: ASSSEALTKGF

j_gene: TRBJ2-7
v_gene: TRBV27
d_gene: NA
CDR3aa: ASSDIFTYEQY

j_gene: TRBJ2-1
v_gene: TRBV29-1
d_gene: TRBD2
CDR3aa: SVRAGTSRYEQF

j_gene: TRBJ2-7
v_gene: TRBV6-5
d_gene: NA
CDR3aa: ASSVSRGEQY

j_gene: TRBJ2-7
v_gene: TRBV13
d_gene: TRBD1
CDR3aa: ASSYRQGRSYEQY

j_gene: TRBJ1-5
v_gene: TRBV7-2
d_gene: TRBD1
CDR3aa: ASSLPGTGGLAQH

j_gene: TRBJ2-7
v_gene: TRBV21-1
d_gene: NA
CDR3aa: ASSSGEGQEDEQY

j_gene: TRBJ1-6
v_gene: TRBV5-1
d_gene: TRBD1
CDR3aa: ASSPRQGGPLH

j_gene: TRBJ1-5
v_gene: TRBV6-5
d_gene: TRBD1
CDR3aa: ASLTGDQPQH

j_gene: TRBJ2-7
v_gene: TRBV12-5
d_gene: TRBD1
CDR3aa: ASGRGQGGEQY

j_gene: TRBJ1-1
v_gene: TRBV29-1
d_gene: TRBD1
CDR3aa: SVRQGFDTEAF

j_gene: TRBJ2-1
v_gene: TRBV14
d_gene: TRBD2
CDR3aa: ASSRRGGVHNEQF

j_gene: TRBJ1-4
v_gene: TRBV7-6
d_gene: NA
CDR3aa: ASSLGSGPEKLF

j_gene: TRBJ1-1
v_gene: TRBV27
d_gene: TRBD1
CDR3aa: ASSLDRGANTEAF

j_gene: TRBJ2-7
v_gene: TRBV12-5
d_gene: TRBD1
CDR3aa: ASGLTTGYEQY

j_gene: TRBJ1-1
v_gene: TRBV5-1
d_gene: TRBD1
CDR3aa: ASSWGDRENTEAF

j_gene: TRBJ2-7
v_gene: TRBV2
d_gene: TRBD1
CDR3aa: ASSPGQLLHEQY

j_gene: TRBJ2-1
v_gene: TRBV4-1
d_gene: TRBD2
CDR3aa: ASSQRGLADYNEQF

j_gene: TRBJ1-2
v_gene: TRBV6-5
d_gene: NA
CDR3aa: ASSSYLTANGYT

j_gene: TRBJ1-1
v_gene: TRBV6-1
d_gene: NA
CDR3aa: ASSLAGAAF

j_gene: NA
v_gene: TRBV6-1
d_gene: TRBD1
CDR3aa: ASSEEAQGGYEQY

j_gene: TRBJ2-7
v_gene: TRBV7-7
d_gene: NA
CDR3aa: ASSFTGRDEQY

j_gene: TRBJ1-5
v_gene: TRBV6-1
d_gene: NA
CDR3aa: ASRQGNQPQH

j_gene: TRBJ2-2
v_gene: TRBV19
d_gene: TRBD2
CDR3aa: ASQGGLAGGTGELF

j_gene: TRBJ1-1
v_gene: TRBV7-9
d_gene: NA
CDR3aa: ASSLKGAKTEAF

j_gene: TRBJ1-6
v_gene: TRBV5-5
d_gene: NA
CDR3aa: ASSLGFGTLRSLLH

j_gene: TRBJ1-2
v_gene: TRBV19
d_gene: TRBD1
CDR3aa: ASGTGYGYT

j_gene: TRBJ2-2
v_gene: TRBV29-1
d_gene: TRBD1
CDR3aa: SVVWTGGPGELF

j_gene: TRBJ1-3
v_gene: TRBV4-2
d_gene: TRBD1
CDR3aa: ASSQASGGFGNTIY

j_gene: TRBJ2-7
v_gene: TRBV4-3
d_gene: TRBD1
CDR3aa: ASSPQTRDRTAREQY

j_gene: TRBJ1-2
v_gene: TRBV5-1
d_gene: TRBD1
CDR3aa: ASSLGTGNYGYT

j_gene: TRBJ2-5
v_gene: TRBV2
d_gene: TRBD1
CDR3aa: ASIPRQGAGETQY

j_gene: TRBJ1-1
v_gene: TRBV6-5
d_gene: NA
CDR3aa: ASSYSKQGAEAF

j_gene: TRBJ1-1
v_gene: TRBV19
d_gene: NA
CDR3aa: ASSMGAGNEAF

j_gene: TRBJ2-3
v_gene: TRBV7-2
d_gene: TRBD2
CDR3aa: ASSLANGLAGDTQY

j_gene: TRBJ1-4
v_gene: TRBV19
d_gene: NA
CDR3aa: ASSVETRSLREKLF

j_gene: TRBJ2-3
v_gene: TRBV4-2
d_gene: NA
CDR3aa: ASSHNIGGTDTQY

j_gene: TRBJ1-2
v_gene: TRBV15
d_gene: TRBD1
CDR3aa: ATSRGGTGDNYGYT

j_gene: TRBJ2-1
v_gene: TRBV2
d_gene: NA
CDR3aa: ASSTGNEQF

j_gene: TRBJ2-1
v_gene: TRBV2
d_gene: NA
CDR3aa: ASNLDLARAEQF

j_gene: TRBJ2-1
v_gene: TRBV5-1
d_gene: TRBD1
CDR3aa: ASRLRQGDYNEQF